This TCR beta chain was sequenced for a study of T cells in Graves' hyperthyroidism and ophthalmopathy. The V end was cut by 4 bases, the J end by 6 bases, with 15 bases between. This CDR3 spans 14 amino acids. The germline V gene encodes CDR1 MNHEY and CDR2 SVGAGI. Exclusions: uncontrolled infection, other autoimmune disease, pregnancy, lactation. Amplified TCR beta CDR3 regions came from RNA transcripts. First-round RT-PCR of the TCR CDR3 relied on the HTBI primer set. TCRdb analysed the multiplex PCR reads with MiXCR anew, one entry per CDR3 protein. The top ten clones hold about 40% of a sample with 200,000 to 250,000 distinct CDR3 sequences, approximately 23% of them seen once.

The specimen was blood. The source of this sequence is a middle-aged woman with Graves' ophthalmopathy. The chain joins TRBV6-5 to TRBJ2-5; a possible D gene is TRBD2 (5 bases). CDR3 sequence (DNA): TGTGCCAGCAGTTCTGACGGGCCCGGGAAGACCCAGTACTTC. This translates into CASSSDGPGKTQYF.